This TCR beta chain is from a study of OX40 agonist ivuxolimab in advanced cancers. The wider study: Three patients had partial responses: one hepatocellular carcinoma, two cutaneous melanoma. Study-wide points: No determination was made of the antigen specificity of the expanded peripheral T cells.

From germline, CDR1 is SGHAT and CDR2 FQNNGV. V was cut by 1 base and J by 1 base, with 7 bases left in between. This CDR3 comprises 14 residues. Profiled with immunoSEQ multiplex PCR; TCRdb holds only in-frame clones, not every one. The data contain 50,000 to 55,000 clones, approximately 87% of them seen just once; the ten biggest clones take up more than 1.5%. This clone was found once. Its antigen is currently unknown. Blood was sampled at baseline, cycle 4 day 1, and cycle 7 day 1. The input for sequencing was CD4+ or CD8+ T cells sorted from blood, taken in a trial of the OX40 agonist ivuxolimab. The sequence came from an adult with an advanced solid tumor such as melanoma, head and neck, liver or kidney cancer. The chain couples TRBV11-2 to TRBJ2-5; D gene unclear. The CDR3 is CASSLVDTQETQYF. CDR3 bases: TGTGCCAGCAGCTTAGTCGACACCCAAGAGACCCAGTACTTC. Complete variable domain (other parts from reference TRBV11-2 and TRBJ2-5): EAGVAQSPRYKIIEKRQSVAFWCNPISGHATLYWYQQILGQGPKLLIQFQNNGVVDDSQLPKDRFSAERLKGVDSTLKIQPAKLEDSAVYLCASSLVDTQETQYFGPGTRLLVL.